A selection of T cell receptor beta chains follows, all from one sample in a study of beta chain features in type 1 diabetes. Produced via immunoSEQ multiplex PCR; TCRdb's table is partial and in-frame only. The table has some 270,000 clones, 11% to 15% seen once; the top ten hold roughly 0.028%. Sequences were obtained from naive CD4+ T cells from blood. Every receptor here comes from a woman between 35 and 50 years old in good health. The CDR3 runs from the conserved cysteine through the conserved F or W. A D gene is named only where the DNA matches it firmly. Only some rows state a clone size, as once, few, many or a class for expanded clones.

few TRBJ1-5 TRBD1 TRBV28 CASSLRGNRGRNQPQHF TGTGCCAGCAGTTTAAGGGGGAACAGGGGGCGCAATCAGCCCCAGCATTTT
- TRBJ2-1 TRBD2 TRBV4-3 CASSQGWTSGGPGGEQFF TGCGCCAGCAGCCAAGGGTGGACTAGCGGGGGGCCAGGGGGTGAGCAGTTCTTC
few TRBJ1-2 - TRBV29-1 CSVQEARTADGYTF TGCAGCGTTCAGGAGGCCCGAACGGCGGATGGCTACACCTTC
- TRBJ2-7 TRBD2 TRBV27 CASKGASGVWEQYF TGTGCCAGTAAGGGGGCTAGCGGGGTGTGGGAGCAGTACTTC
- TRBJ2-5 - TRBV29-1 CSVEDTPGQGDTQYF TGCAGCGTTGAAGATACCCCAGGACAAGGCGACACCCAGTACTTC
few TRBJ1-2 - TRBV2 CASSDRGSEGYTF TGTGCCAGCAGTGACAGGGGATCGGAAGGCTACACCTTC
few TRBJ2-5 - TRBV7-9 CASSPLGYGGETQYF TGTGCCAGCAGCCCACTGGGTTACGGGGGAGAGACCCAGTACTTC
few TRBJ1-2 - TRBV18 CASAGTGGYTF TGTGCCAGCGCGGGGACTGGCGGCTACACCTTC
- TRBJ1-4 - TRBV5-1 CASSLLGGEKLFF TGCGCCAGCAGCCTACTCGGGGGTGAAAAACTGTTTTTT
few TRBJ1-2 TRBD1 TRBV2 CASSAGQGARGYTF TGTGCCAGCAGTGCTGGACAGGGGGCACGAGGCTACACCTTC
- TRBJ1-2 - TRBV7-9 CASSRRRLNGDVFGYTF TGTGCCAGCAGCCGCCGGCGTCTGAACGGGGATGTTTTTGGCTACACCTTC
few TRBJ1-1 TRBD1 TRBV15 CATSRDTGQGNTEAFF TGTGCCACCAGCAGAGATACGGGACAGGGGAACACTGAAGCTTTCTTT
few TRBJ2-5 - TRBV5-1 CASSLADGGVETQYF TGCGCCAGCAGCTTGGCGGACGGCGGGGTGGAGACCCAGTACTTC
few TRBJ2-1 - TRBV5-1 CASSLPSSYNEQFF TGCGCCAGCAGCTTGCCCAGCTCCTACAATGAGCAGTTCTTC
- TRBJ2-1 - TRBV5-5 CASSSDGNSYNEQFF TGTGCCAGCAGCTCGGACGGGAATTCCTACAATGAGCAGTTCTTC
few TRBJ1-2 TRBD1 TRBV5-1 CASSLDRGLSGYTF TGCGCCAGCAGCTTGGATAGGGGGCTAAGTGGCTACACCTTC
- TRBJ2-5 - TRBV11-2 CASSPGGGAVRETQYF TGTGCCAGCAGCCCTGGAGGGGGGGCGGTTCGAGAGACCCAGTACTTC
few TRBJ2-1 - TRBV5-4 CASSGPVTDRQLYNEQFF TGTGCCAGCAGCGGGCCCGTGACGGACAGACAACTCTACAATGAGCAGTTCTTC
- TRBJ2-3 - TRBV7-2 CASSPAPTGLTDTQYF TGTGCCAGCAGCCCGGCCCCGACAGGCCTCACAGATACGCAGTATTTT
many TRBJ1-1 - TRBV28 CASSLYGTQAFF TGTGCCAGCAGTTTGTATGGGACACAAGCTTTCTTT
few TRBJ1-1 - TRBV2 CASSDGTPDAEAFF TGTGCCAGCAGTGACGGGACACCGGATGCTGAAGCTTTCTTT
- TRBJ2-3 - TRBV5-1 CASSSTAGTDTQYF TGCGCCAGCAGCAGTACAGCAGGCACAGATACGCAGTATTTT
- TRBJ2-1 TRBD2 TRBV7-2 CASSSTSGGYNEQFF TGTGCCAGCAGCTCGACTAGCGGGGGTTACAATGAGCAGTTCTTC
few TRBJ2-6 - TRBV19 CATRDSTSGANVLTF TGTGCCACAAGGGACTCCACCTCTGGGGCCAACGTCCTGACTTTC
few TRBJ2-6 - TRBV18 CASSPPSGSPGANVLTF TGTGCCAGCTCACCACCGTCCGGGTCGCCTGGGGCCAACGTCCTGACTTTC
few TRBJ2-2 TRBD1 TRBV19 CASSLTGDTGELFF TGTGCCAGTAGTCTTACAGGGGACACCGGGGAGCTGTTTTTT
- TRBJ2-7 TRBD2 TRBV5-1 CASSLAGGRSSYEQYF TGCGCCAGCAGCTTGGCGGGGGGTAGGAGCTCCTACGAGCAGTACTTC
few TRBJ1-1 - TRBV25-1 CASSVSGMNVFF TGTGCCAGCAGTGTGTCCGGGATGAACGTTTTCTTT
few TRBJ2-7 TRBD1 TRBV6-1 CASSGQGAGEQYF TGTGCCAGCAGTGGGCAGGGGGCGGGCGAGCAGTACTTC
few TRBJ2-5 TRBD2 TRBV7-2 CASSESGGKETQYF TGTGCCAGCAGCGAGAGCGGGGGTAAAGAGACCCAGTACTTC
few TRBJ2-1 - TRBV19 CASSSYRQGYNEQFF TGTGCCAGTAGCTCGTATCGCCAGGGGTACAATGAGCAGTTCTTC
few TRBJ2-3 - TRBV2 CASSGTRASYTDTQYF TGTGCCAGCAGTGGAACGAGGGCTTCATACACAGATACGCAGTATTTT
- TRBJ1-4 TRBD1 TRBV18 CASSPNRGDATNEKLFF TGTGCCAGCTCACCAAACAGGGGAGATGCAACTAATGAAAAACTGTTTTTT
- TRBJ1-1 - TRBV9 CASSVGGFTEAFF TGTGCCAGCAGCGTAGGAGGGTTCACTGAAGCTTTCTTT
- TRBJ2-7 - TRBV7-2 CASSSETGWTYEQYF TGTGCCAGCAGCTCCGAGACAGGATGGACCTACGAGCAGTACTTC
few TRBJ1-5 - TRBV19 CASISGINRPQHF TGTGCCAGTATCTCGGGAATTAATAGGCCCCAGCATTTT
- TRBJ2-7 TRBD1 TRBV19 CASSTVGTGLYEQYF TGTGCCAGCAGTACCGTTGGGACAGGGTTGTACGAGCAGTACTTC
- TRBJ1-4 - TRBV5-1 CASSLAWTATNEKLFF TGCGCCAGCAGCTTGGCCTGGACAGCAACTAATGAAAAACTGTTTTTT
- TRBJ2-1 TRBD2 TRBV29-1 CSVERVRGGDNEQFF TGCAGCGTTGAACGGGTGCGGGGGGGAGACAATGAGCAGTTCTTC
few TRBJ2-2 - TRBV25-1 CASSDQGAGELFF TGTGCCAGCAGTGACCAAGGGGCCGGGGAGCTGTTTTTT
few TRBJ2-5 - TRBV6-6 CASSRGWGTQYF TGTGCCAGCAGTAGGGGCTGGGGGACCCAGTACTTC
- TRBJ2-7 - TRBV2 CASEPGTFPYEQYF TGTGCCAGCGAGCCCGGGACATTCCCCTACGAGCAGTACTTC
many TRBJ2-1 - TRBV6-6 CASEKGGNEQFF TGTGCCAGCGAAAAAGGGGGCAATGAGCAGTTCTTC